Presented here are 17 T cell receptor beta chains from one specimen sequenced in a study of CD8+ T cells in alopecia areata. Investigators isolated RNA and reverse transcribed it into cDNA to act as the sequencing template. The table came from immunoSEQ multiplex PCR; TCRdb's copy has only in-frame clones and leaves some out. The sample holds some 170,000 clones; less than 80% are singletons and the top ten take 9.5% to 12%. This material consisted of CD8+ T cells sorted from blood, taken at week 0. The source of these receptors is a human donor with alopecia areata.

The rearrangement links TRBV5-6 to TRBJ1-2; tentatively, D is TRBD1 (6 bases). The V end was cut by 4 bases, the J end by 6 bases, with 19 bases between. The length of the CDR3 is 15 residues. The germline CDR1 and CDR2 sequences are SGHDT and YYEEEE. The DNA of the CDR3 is TGTGCCAGCAGCACGGCGGGCGGGACAAAGAATGGCTACACCTTC. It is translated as CASSTAGGTKNGYTF.

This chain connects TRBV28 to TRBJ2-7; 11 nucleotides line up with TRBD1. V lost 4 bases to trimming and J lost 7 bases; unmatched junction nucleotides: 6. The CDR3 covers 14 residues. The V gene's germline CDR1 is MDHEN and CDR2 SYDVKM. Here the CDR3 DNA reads TGTGCCAGCAGTTCCACTGGGACAGGGGGGGAGCAGTACTTC. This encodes CASSSTGTGGEQYF.

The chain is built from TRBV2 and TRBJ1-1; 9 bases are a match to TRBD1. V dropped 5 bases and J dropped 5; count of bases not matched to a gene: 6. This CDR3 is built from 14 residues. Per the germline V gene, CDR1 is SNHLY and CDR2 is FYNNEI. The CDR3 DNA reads TGTGCCAGCAGTAGCCGGGACAGGGTGACTGAAGCTTTCTTT. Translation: CASSSRDRVTEAFF.

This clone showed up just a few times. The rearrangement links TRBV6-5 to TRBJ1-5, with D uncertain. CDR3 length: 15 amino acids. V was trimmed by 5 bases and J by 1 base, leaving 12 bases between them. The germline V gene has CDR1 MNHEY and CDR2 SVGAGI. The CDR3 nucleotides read TGTGCCAGCAGTGTCAGGTTCACCAGCAATCAGCCCCAGCATTTT. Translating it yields CASSVRFTSNQPQHF.

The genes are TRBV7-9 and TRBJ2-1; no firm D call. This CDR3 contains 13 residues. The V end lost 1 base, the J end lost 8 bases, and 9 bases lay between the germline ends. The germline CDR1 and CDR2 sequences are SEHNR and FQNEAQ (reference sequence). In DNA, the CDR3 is TGTGCCAGCAGCTTAGGAGTCTGGGATGAGCAGTTCTTC. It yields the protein CASSLGVWDEQFF.

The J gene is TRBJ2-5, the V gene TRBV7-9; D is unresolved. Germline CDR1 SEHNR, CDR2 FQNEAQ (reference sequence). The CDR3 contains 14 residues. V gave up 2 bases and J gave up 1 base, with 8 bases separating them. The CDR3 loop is CASSLIQSQETQYF. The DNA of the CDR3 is TGTGCCAGCAGCTTAATCCAGTCCCAAGAGACCCAGTACTTC.

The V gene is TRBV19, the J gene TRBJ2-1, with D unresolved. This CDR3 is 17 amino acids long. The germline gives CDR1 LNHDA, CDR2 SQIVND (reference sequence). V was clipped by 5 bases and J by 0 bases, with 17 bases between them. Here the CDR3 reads CASSLRPELASYNEQFF. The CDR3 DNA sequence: TGTGCCAGTAGTCTCCGACCCGAGCTTGCCTCCTACAATGAGCAGTTCTTC.

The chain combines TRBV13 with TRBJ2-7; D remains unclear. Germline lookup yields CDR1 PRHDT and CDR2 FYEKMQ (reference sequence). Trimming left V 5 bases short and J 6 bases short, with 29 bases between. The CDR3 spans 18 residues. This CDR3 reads CASSVRVGASPFHPEQYF. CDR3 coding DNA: TGTGCCAGCAGCGTCCGGGTCGGTGCAAGCCCTTTTCACCCCGAGCAGTACTTC.

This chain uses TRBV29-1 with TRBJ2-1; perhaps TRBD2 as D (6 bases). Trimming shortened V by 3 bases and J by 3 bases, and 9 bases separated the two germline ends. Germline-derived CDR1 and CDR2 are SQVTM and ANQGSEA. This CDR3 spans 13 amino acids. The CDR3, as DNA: TGCAGCGTTGATTTTAGCGGCTACAATGAGCAGTTCTTC. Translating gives CSVDFSGYNEQFF.

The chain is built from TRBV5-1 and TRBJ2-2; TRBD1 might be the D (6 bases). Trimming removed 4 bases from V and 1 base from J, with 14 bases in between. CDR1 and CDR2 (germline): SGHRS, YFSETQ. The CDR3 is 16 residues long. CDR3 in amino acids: CASSPPGHENTGELFF. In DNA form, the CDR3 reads TGCGCCAGCAGCCCGCCGGGACATGAGAACACCGGGGAGCTGTTTTTT.

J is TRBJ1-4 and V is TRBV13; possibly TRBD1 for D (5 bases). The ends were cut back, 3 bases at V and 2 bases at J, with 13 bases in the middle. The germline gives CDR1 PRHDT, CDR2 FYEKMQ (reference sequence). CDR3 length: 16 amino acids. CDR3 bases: TGTGCCAGCAGCTTGGGGGTTATGGGGACTAATGAAAAACTGTTTTTT. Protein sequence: CASSLGVMGTNEKLFF.

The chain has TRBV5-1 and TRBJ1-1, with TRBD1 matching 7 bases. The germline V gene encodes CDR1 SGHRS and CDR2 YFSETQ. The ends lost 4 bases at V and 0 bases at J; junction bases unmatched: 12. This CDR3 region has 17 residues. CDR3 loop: CASSLKRQGSLNTEAFF. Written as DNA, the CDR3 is TGCGCCAGCAGCCTGAAACGACAGGGATCCCTGAACACTGAAGCTTTCTTT.

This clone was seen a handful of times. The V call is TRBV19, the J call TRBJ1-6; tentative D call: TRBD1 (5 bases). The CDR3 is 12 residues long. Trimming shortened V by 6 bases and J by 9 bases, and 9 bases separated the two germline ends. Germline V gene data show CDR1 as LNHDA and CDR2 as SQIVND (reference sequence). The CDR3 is CASRVGGSPLHF. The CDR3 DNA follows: TGTGCCAGTAGAGTCGGGGGTTCACCCCTCCACTTT. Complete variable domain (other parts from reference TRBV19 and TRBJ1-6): DGGITQSPKYLFRKEGQNVTLSCEQNLNHDAMYWYRQDPGQGLRLIYYSQIVNDFQKGDIAEGYSVSREKKESFPLTVTSAQKNPTAFYLCASRVGGSPLHFGNGTRLTVT.

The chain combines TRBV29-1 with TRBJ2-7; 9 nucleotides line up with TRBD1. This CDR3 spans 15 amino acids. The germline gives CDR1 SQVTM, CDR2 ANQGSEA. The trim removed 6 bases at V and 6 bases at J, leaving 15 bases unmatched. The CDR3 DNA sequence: TGCAGCGTAGCAGGCTGGACAGGGGACCACGGCGAGCAGTACTTC. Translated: CSVAGWTGDHGEQYF.

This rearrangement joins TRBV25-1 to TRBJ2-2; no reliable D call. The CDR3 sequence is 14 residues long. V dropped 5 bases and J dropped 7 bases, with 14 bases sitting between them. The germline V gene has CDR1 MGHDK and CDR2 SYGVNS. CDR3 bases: TGTGCCAGCAGTCCATTCGGGTTGGACGGGGAGCTGTTTTTT. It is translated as CASSPFGLDGELFF.

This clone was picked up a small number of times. The CDR3 DNA reads as TGCAGCGTTGAGTCGTGGCAAAGCGGCGGAAACACCATATATTTT. Protein product: CSVESWQSGGNTIYF. V is TRBV29-1 and J is TRBJ1-3, with unresolved D. The CDR3 sequence is 15 residues long. Germline V gives CDR1 SQVTM, CDR2 ANQGSEA. Trimming stripped 3 bases from V and 4 bases from J, with 16 bases between.

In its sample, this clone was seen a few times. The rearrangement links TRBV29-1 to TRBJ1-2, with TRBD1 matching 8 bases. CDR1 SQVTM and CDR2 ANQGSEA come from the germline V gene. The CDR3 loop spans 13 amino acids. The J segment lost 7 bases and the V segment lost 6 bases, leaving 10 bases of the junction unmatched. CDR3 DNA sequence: TGCAGCGTCGCCGGGGACAGGAAAAGTGGCTACACCTTC. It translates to CSVAGDRKSGYTF.